These 31 T cell receptor beta chains originate from one sample sequenced in a study of liver allograft versus peripheral blood T cells. Background on the study: Comparing T cell receptor repertoires in transplanted livers with those in recipients' peripheral blood was part of the design.

MiXCR, applied by TCRdb to the reads, yields one record per CDR3 protein. The table includes roughly 1,200 distinct CDR3 sequences, 15% to 20% detected once. The receptors derive from a human patient who had a liver transplant. These T cells may partly come from the graft donor.

Sample share makes this clonotype medium-sized. The gene calls are TRBV5-6 and TRBJ2-1, with unresolved D. The germline V and J ends were trimmed by 1 base and 10 bases, with 9 bases remaining between them. Germline assignment: CDR1 SGHDT and CDR2 YYEEEE. CDR3 length equals 12 residues. The CDR3 DNA follows: TGTGCCAGCAGCTTGCAGTTACCCGAGCAGTTCTTC. The encoded protein is CASSLQLPEQFF.

This sequence joins TRBV29-1 and TRBJ2-7, with 9 bases identical to TRBD1. The CDR3 is 13 residues long. After removal of 4 bases from V and 4 bases from J, the junction contained 5 bases not matched to a gene. Germline lookup yields CDR1 SQVTM and CDR2 ANQGSEA. The CDR3 spells CSVAGQGSYEQYF. Here the CDR3 DNA reads TGCAGCGTTGCGGGACAGGGTTCTTACGAGCAGTACTTC.

Only a few counts were recorded for this clonotype. The CDR3 coding sequence is TGTGCCAGCAGTTTAGGGGGAAACGGCTACACCTTC. As protein: CASSLGGNGYTF. The chain recombines TRBV12-3 or TRBV12-4 with TRBJ1-2; D gene unclear. V was shortened by 1 base and J by 8 bases, with 8 bases between the two germline ends. CDR3 length: 12 amino acids.

This clonotype is medium-sized (0.01 to 0.1%) within its sample. The chain recombines TRBV15 with TRBJ2-5; the D call may be TRBD1 or TRBD2 (6 bases each). This CDR3 region has 15 residues. CDR1 and CDR2 from the germline V gene are LNHNV and YYDKDF (reference sequence). Trimming pared 0 bases from V and 4 bases from J, leaving 12 bases between. The CDR3 spells CATSRDLGGRETQYF. DNA of the CDR3: TGTGCCACCAGCAGAGATCTGGGGGGCCGAGAGACCCAGTACTTC.

This clonotype rates as medium-sized. The chain links TRBV27 to TRBJ2-2; D may be TRBD2 (5 bases). Germline V gives CDR1 MNHEY, CDR2 SMNVEV (reference sequence). Deletions cut 7 bases from V and 5 bases from J, with 8 bases between. This CDR3 has 12 amino acids. CDR3 protein: CASTRGTGELFF. CDR3 in DNA: TGTGCCAGCACCCGGGGAACCGGGGAGCTGTTTTTT.

This clonotype is medium-sized within its sample. This sequence joins TRBV27 and TRBJ1-3; 8 bases line up with TRBD1. The CDR3 sequence is 15 residues long. CDR1 is MNHEY and CDR2 is SMNVEV in the germline V gene (reference sequence). V lost 5 bases, J lost 4 bases, and 7 bases stayed unmatched. The CDR3 DNA reads TGTGCCAGCAGTGCATCAGGGGGCCCGGGAAACACCATATATTTT. Encoded protein: CASSASGGPGNTIYF.

The sample holds a few counts of this clonotype. The chain joins TRBV11-2 to TRBJ2-7; 7 nucleotides match TRBD1. This CDR3 has 15 residues. Trimming took 4 bases from V and 0 from J; bases not matched to a gene: 6. Per germline, CDR1 SGHAT and CDR2 FQNNGV. The CDR3 loop reads CASSSFGTDSYEQYF. CDR3 coding DNA: TGTGCCAGCAGCTCATTCGGGACAGACTCCTACGAGCAGTACTTC.

This clonotype is labeled as large. This rearrangement joins TRBV6-2 or TRBV6-3 to TRBJ2-3, with TRBD2 identical over 7 bases. The CDR3 consists of 13 residues. Germline lookup yields CDR1 MNHEY and CDR2 SVGEGT. V was pared by 9 bases and J by 4 bases, with 7 bases of the junction left unmatched. CDR3 region: CASGGGRADTQYF. For the CDR3, the DNA is TGTGCCAGTGGCGGGGGTAGGGCAGATACGCAGTATTTT.

This clonotype is judged medium-sized. This chain uses TRBV6-5 with TRBJ2-5; TRBD2 might be the D (6 bases). Trimming removed 2 bases at V and 4 bases at J, with 8 bases between. The V gene's germline CDR1 is MNHEY and CDR2 SVGAGI. The CDR3 totals 13 residues. The CDR3 DNA is TGTGCCAGCAGTTACCTGGGGGGAGAGACCCAGTACTTC. This gives the protein CASSYLGGETQYF.

By sample share, this clonotype is medium-sized. The V and J genes are TRBV6-5 and TRBJ1-5; tentatively, D is TRBD1 (5 bases). Germline V gene sequence: CDR1 MNHEY, CDR2 SVGAGI. V was cut by 0 bases and J by 2 bases, with 8 bases left in between. This CDR3 comprises 15 residues. CDR3 bases: TGTGCCAGCAGTTACTCGACGGGGGGCAATCAGCCCCAGCATTTT. Its translation: CASSYSTGGNQPQHF.

This clonotype is termed large. The V call is TRBV29-1, the J call TRBJ2-7; D might be TRBD1 (6 bases). This CDR3 is built from 14 residues. Germline V gene lookup returns CDR1 SQVTM and CDR2 ANQGSEA. V was clipped by 6 bases and J by 4 bases, with 19 bases between them. The DNA for the CDR3 is TGCAGCGTATCCGGGACAACGGGGAAATACGAGCAGTACTTC. Its translation: CSVSGTTGKYEQYF.

This clonotype was detected a few times. The chain employs TRBV20-1 and TRBJ1-6; the D gene is possibly TRBD1 (5 bases). V was shortened by 1 base and J by 0 bases, with 10 bases between the two germline ends. The CDR3 contains 16 residues. The germline V gene encodes CDR1 DFQATT and CDR2 SNEGSKA (reference sequence). CDR3 nucleotides: TGCAGTGCTAGAGGCACAGGAAGCTCCTATAATTCACCCCTCCACTTT. Translated, it gives CSARGTGSSYNSPLHF.

The chain has TRBV11-2 and TRBJ2-7, with 7 bases aligning to TRBD2. Germline CDR1 reads SGHAT; CDR2 reads FQNNGV. V lost 2 bases to trimming and J lost 4 bases; unmatched junction nucleotides: 8. The CDR3 totals 15 residues. The CDR3 loop is CASSLSGGSGYEQYF. CDR3 nucleotides: TGTGCCAGCAGCTTATCGGGCGGGAGCGGGTACGAGCAGTACTTC.

This clonotype is medium-sized in the sample. The chain has TRBV19 and TRBJ2-7; TRBD1 is a possible D gene (6 bases). Germline V gives CDR1 LNHDA, CDR2 SQIVND (reference sequence). Trimming took 3 bases from V and 1 from J, leaving 10 bases between them. This CDR3 has 14 residues. The CDR3 bases are TGTGCCAGTAGTATCGCCGGGACATCCTACGAGCAGTACTTC. Its protein is CASSIAGTSYEQYF. Combining the CDR3 with reference TRBV19 and TRBJ2-7 gives the whole variable domain DGGITQSPKYLFRKEGQNVTLSCEQNLNHDAMYWYRQDPGQGLRLIYYSQIVNDFQKGDIAEGYSVSREKKESFPLTVTSAQKNPTAFYLCASSIAGTSYEQYFGPGTRLTVT.

By sample fraction, this clonotype is medium-sized (0.01 to 0.1%). The V and J genes are TRBV7-9 and TRBJ2-1; 11 bases line up with TRBD2. The germline gives CDR1 SEHNR, CDR2 FQNEAQ (reference sequence). The trim removed 5 bases at V and 5 bases at J, leaving 11 bases unmatched. This CDR3 contains 17 residues. DNA of the CDR3: TGTGCCAGCAGCAATCCCCCTAGCGGGGGGCTAAACAATGAGCAGTTCTTC. Encoded protein: CASSNPPSGGLNNEQFF.

This clonotype rates as medium-sized. The chain combines TRBV6-1 with TRBJ2-5, with 11 bases that match TRBD2. V dropped 3 bases and J dropped 1; count of bases not matched to a gene: 10. CDR1 and CDR2 from the germline V gene are MNHNS and SASEGT. CDR3 length equals 18 residues. The CDR3 bases are TGTGCCAGCAGTGACCCCGGGACTAGCGGCACAATCCAAGAGACCCAGTACTTC. It yields the protein CASSDPGTSGTIQETQYF.

The V and J genes are TRBV7-9 and TRBJ2-7; D ambiguous. Germline loops: CDR1 SEHNR, CDR2 FQNEAQ (reference sequence). V was pared by 5 bases and J by 2 bases, with 13 bases between. This CDR3 comprises 14 residues. The CDR3 bases are TGTGCCAGCAGCGGTGCTAGGGTACCCTACGAGCAGTACTTC. It codes for CASSGARVPYEQYF.

This clonotype was observed a handful of times. This chain uses TRBV11-2 with TRBJ2-1, with D maybe TRBD2 (5 bases). From germline, CDR1 is SGHAT and CDR2 FQNNGV. The CDR3 has 15 amino acids. Between the trimmed V and J ends, which lost 4 bases and 8 bases, there was a span of 18 bases. The CDR3 nucleotides read TGTGCCAGCAGCTCAACCGCGCGAGGGAGCGATGAGCAGTTCTTC. Residues: CASSSTARGSDEQFF.

By sample fraction, this clonotype is medium-sized. This chain links TRBV27 with TRBJ2-7, with 9 bases identical to TRBD2. Germline CDR1 reads MNHEY; CDR2 reads SMNVEV (reference sequence). The CDR3 totals 13 residues. V dropped 6 bases and J dropped 4; count of bases not matched to a gene: 4. CDR3 sequence: CASRFTSGYEQYF. CDR3 nucleotide sequence: TGTGCCAGCAGATTTACTAGCGGGTACGAGCAGTACTTC.

This clonotype is hyperexpanded in the sample. The gene calls are TRBV27 and TRBJ2-1, with TRBD2 matching 15 bases. This CDR3 has 16 amino acids. Germline V CDR1 and CDR2: MNHEY, SMNVEV (reference sequence). The junction had 4 bases not matched to a gene; V was cut back by 6 bases and J by 4 bases. CDR3 loop: CASRGLAGGLYNEQFF. DNA for the CDR3: TGTGCCAGCAGAGGACTAGCGGGGGGGCTATACAATGAGCAGTTCTTC.

This clonotype is classed as large (0.1 to 1%). CDR3 in amino acids: CASSLRGDRLNTEAFF. The CDR3, as DNA: TGTGCCAGCAGCTTGCGGGGGGACAGGTTGAACACTGAAGCTTTCTTT. J is TRBJ1-1 and V is TRBV5-5, with TRBD1 matching 8 bases. The length of the CDR3 is 16 residues. The germline gives CDR1 SGHKS, CDR2 YYEKEE (reference sequence). The V segment lost 1 base and the J segment 0 bases; nucleotides outside the gene matches: 5.

By sample share, this clonotype is medium-sized. The J gene is TRBJ2-7, the V gene TRBV6-2 or TRBV6-3; 7 positions agree with TRBD2. V shed 4 bases, J shed 3 bases, and the junction held 6 bases outside the gene matches. Germline V gene data show CDR1 as MNHEY and CDR2 as SVGEGT. CDR3 length equals 14 residues. Here the CDR3 DNA reads TGTGCCAGCAGTTTTGGGGACTACAGCTACGAGCAGTACTTC. Translation: CASSFGDYSYEQYF.

In its sample, this clonotype is medium-sized (0.01 to 0.1%). The chain is built from TRBV27 and TRBJ1-3, with 10 bases that match TRBD1. This CDR3 comprises 16 residues. V dropped 6 bases and J dropped 2; count of bases not matched to a gene: 7. Germline CDR1 is MNHEY and CDR2 is SMNVEV (reference sequence). The CDR3 DNA reads as TGTGCCAGCAGCCCGGGACAGGGGAACACTGGAAACACCATATATTTT. As protein: CASSPGQGNTGNTIYF.

This clonotype appeared once. The chain uses TRBV19 and TRBJ2-1, with 7 bases matching TRBD2. In germline, CDR1 is LNHDA, CDR2 SQIVND (reference sequence). Trimming removed 8 bases from V and 6 bases from J; junction bases left unmatched: 4. This CDR3 region has 12 residues. The CDR3 is CASSTGGNEQFF. DNA of the CDR3: TGTGCCAGTTCTACGGGGGGCAATGAGCAGTTCTTC.

By its share, this clonotype is medium-sized. The chain has TRBV18 and TRBJ1-1; 9 nucleotides match TRBD1. The V segment lost 5 bases and the J segment 2 bases; nucleotides outside the gene matches: 6. The CDR3 totals 15 residues. The germline gives CDR1 KGHSH, CDR2 LQKENI. CDR3 amino acids: CASSSRQGVNTEAFF. In DNA form, the CDR3 reads TGTGCCAGCTCATCTCGACAGGGGGTAAACACTGAAGCTTTCTTT.

By sample fraction, this clonotype is medium-sized. The rearrangement links TRBV6-5 to TRBJ1-1; 9 positions agree with TRBD1. The V gene's germline CDR1 is MNHEY and CDR2 SVGAGI. Trimming took 6 bases from V and 5 from J; bases not matched to a gene: 4. This CDR3 comprises 13 residues. CDR3 bases: TGTGCCAGCAGCCGACAGGGGGGAACTGAAGCTTTCTTT. This gives the protein CASSRQGGTEAFF.

In its sample, this clonotype ranks as medium-sized. The gene calls are TRBV11-2 and TRBJ1-1; possible D gene TRBD1, 5 bases. Trimming pared 3 bases from V and 6 bases from J, leaving 14 bases between. Looked up from germline, CDR1 is SGHAT and CDR2 is FQNNGV. The CDR3 sequence is 14 residues long. The CDR3, as DNA: TGTGCCAGCAGCTTCTCGACAGAGAGAGCTGAAGCTTTCTTT. Its protein product is CASSFSTERAEAFF.

As for this clonotype: A junction boundary mismatches the germline segment, possibly from a read error. J is TRBJ2-2 and V is TRBV11-3; the D call may be TRBD1 or TRBD2 (5 bases each). The CDR3 runs 16 residues. Germline CDR1 SGHNT, CDR2 YENEEA. CDR3 loop: CASSYTRSPDTRELFF. CDR3 sequence (DNA): TGTGCCAGCAGCTACACTAGATCCCCGGACACCAGGGAGCTGTTTTTT. The variable domain in full, with the rest retrieved from reference TRBV11-3 and TRBJ2-2, is EAGVVQSPRYKIIEKKQPVAFWCNPISGHNTLYWYLQNLGQGPELLIRYENEEAVDDSQLPKDRFSAERLKGVDSTLKIQPAELGDSAVYLCASSYTRSPDTRELFFGEGSRLTVL.

Judged by abundance, this clonotype is medium-sized (0.01 to 0.1%). The rearrangement uses TRBV13 and TRBJ2-7, with TRBD1 matching over 8 bases. V was clipped by 4 bases and J by 5 bases; unmatched bases: 7. The length of the CDR3 is 14 residues. In germline, CDR1 is PRHDT, CDR2 FYEKMQ (reference sequence). CDR3 coding DNA: TGTGCCAGCAGCTCGGCCGGGACAGGCGACGAGCAGTACTTC. Amino acids: CASSSAGTGDEQYF.

The V gene is TRBV4-1, the J gene TRBJ1-5; D is undetermined. CDR1 and CDR2 from the germline V gene are MGHRA and YSYEKL. The V end lost 0 bases, the J end lost 2 bases, and 5 bases lay between the germline ends. CDR3 length: 14 amino acids. CDR3 residues: CASSQESGNQPQHF. CDR3 bases: TGCGCCAGCAGCCAAGAATCAGGCAATCAGCCCCAGCATTTT.

To note about this clonotype: At one end, the junction sequence differs from germline, possibly due to a read error. This chain connects TRBV28 to TRBJ2-7; the match to TRBD2 covers 13 bases. The CDR3 sequence is 12 residues long. Germline V lookup: CDR1 MDHEN, CDR2 SYDVKM. This chain's CDR3 is CASSLGLAGDDF. The DNA for the CDR3 is TGTGCCAGCAGCCTTGGACTAGCGGGAGATGACTTC.